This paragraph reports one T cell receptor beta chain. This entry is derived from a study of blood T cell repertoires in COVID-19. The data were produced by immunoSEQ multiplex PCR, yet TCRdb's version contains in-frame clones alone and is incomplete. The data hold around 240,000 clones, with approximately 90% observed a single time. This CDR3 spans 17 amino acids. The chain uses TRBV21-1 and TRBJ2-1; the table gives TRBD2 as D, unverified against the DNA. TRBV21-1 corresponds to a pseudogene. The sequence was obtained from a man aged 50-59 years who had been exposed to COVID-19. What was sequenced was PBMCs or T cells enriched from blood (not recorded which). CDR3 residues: CASSKKGSGRGANEQFF. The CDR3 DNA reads TGTGCCAGCAGCAAGAAGGGGAGCGGGAGGGGGGCCAATGAGCAGTTCTTC.